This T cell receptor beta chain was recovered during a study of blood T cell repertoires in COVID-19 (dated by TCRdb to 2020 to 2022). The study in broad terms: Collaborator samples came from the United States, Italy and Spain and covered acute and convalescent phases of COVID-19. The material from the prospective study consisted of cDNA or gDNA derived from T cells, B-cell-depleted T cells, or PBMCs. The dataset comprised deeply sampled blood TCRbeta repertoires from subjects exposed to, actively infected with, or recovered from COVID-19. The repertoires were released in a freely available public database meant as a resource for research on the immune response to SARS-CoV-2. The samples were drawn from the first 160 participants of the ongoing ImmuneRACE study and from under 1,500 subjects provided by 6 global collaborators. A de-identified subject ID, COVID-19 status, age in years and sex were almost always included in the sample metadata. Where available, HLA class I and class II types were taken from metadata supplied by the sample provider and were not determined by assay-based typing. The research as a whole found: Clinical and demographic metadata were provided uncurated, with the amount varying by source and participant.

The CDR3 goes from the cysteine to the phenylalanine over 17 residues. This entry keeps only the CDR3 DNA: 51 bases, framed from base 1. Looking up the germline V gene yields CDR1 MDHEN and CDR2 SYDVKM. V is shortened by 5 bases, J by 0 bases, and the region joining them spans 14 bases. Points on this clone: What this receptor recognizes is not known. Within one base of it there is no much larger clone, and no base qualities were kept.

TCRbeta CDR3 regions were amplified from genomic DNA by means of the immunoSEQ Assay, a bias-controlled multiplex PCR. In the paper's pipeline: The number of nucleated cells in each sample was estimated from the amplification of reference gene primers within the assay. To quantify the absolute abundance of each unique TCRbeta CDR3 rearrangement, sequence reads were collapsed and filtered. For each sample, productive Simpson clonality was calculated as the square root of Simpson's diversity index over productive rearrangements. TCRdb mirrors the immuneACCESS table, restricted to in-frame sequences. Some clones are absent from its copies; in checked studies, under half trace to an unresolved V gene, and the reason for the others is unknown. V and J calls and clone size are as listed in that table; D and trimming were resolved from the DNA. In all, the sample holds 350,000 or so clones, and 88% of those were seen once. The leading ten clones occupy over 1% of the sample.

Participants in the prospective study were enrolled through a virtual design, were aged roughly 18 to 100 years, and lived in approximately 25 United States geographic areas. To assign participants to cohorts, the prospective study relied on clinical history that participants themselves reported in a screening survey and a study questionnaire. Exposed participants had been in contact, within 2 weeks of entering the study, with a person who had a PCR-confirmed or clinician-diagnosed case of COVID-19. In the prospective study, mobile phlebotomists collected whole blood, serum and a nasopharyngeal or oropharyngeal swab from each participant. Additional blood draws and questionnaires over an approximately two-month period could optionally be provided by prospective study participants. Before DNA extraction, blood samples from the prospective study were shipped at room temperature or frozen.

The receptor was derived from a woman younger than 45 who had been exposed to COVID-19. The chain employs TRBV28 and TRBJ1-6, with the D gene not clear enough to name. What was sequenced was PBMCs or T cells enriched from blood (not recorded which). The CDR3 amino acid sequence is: CASSNYIGSSYNSPLHF. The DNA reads TGTGCCAGCAGTAATTATATCGGGAGCTCCTATAATTCACCCCTCCACTTT.